The clone carrying this TCR beta chain was recorded a few times. This entry comes from a study of blood T cells in healthy people across ages. It was with a sample-barcoded 5' primer and a J-beta primer mix that a second PCR of about 7 to 12 cycles was run. Each cDNA molecule received a tag from a template-switch adaptor that had 12 random nucleotides. Sequencing yielded, for each sample, at least 3 million paired-end reads carrying CDR3. TCRdb ran MiXCR on the 5' RACE reads and lists one entry per CDR3 protein. The sample includes about 1.5 million distinct CDR3 sequences, roughly 40% of them seen just once. With 7 bases clipped from V and 7 bases from J, the junction kept 17 bases outside the gene matches. The CDR3 is made up of 16 amino acids. CDR1 and CDR2 (germline): SQVTM, ANQGSEA.

The chain joins TRBV29-1 to TRBJ2-2, with 8 nucleotides matching TRBD1. Material for sequencing was blood. The source is a woman younger than 35 in good health. The CDR3 here is CSALTAGRGQSGELFF. CDR3 nucleotides: TGCAGCGCCCTCACGGCGGGCAGGGGGCAAAGCGGGGAGCTGTTTTTT.